The 18 T cell receptor beta chains below were found in one sample sequenced in a study of T cells in tuberculosis. Using immunoSEQ multiplex PCR, the repertoire was profiled, and TCRdb retains in-frame clones only, with some absent. The repertoire holds about 34,000 clones, more than 85% seen once, with about an eighth in the top ten. Time point given: new active TB diagnosis, blood taken before or within 7 days of starting treatment. The sample was PBMCs, taken at tuberculosis diagnosis. The receptors were gathered from an adult with tuberculosis.

CDR3 nucleotide sequence: TGTGCCTCCAGGACAGAGTCTGGAAACACCATATATTTT. Translation: CASRTESGNTIYF. The chain carries TRBV30 and TRBJ1-3; a weak D match, TRBD1 (6 bases). Germline lookup yields CDR1 GTSNPN and CDR2 SVGIG (reference sequence). The CDR3 has 13 residues. Trimming took off 7 bases at V and 1 base at J, with 11 bases between the two ends.

V gene TRBV19 combines with J gene TRBJ1-1; 10 bases match TRBD1. Germline CDR1 reads LNHDA; CDR2 reads SQIVND (reference sequence). This CDR3 region has 16 residues. Trimming cost V 6 bases and J 4 bases; bases outside gene matches: 11. CDR3 sequence: CASRAFARQGATEAFF. As DNA, the CDR3 is TGTGCCAGTAGGGCATTCGCGAGACAGGGGGCCACTGAAGCTTTCTTT. Full variable domain (outside the CDR3, taken from reference TRBV19 and TRBJ1-1): DGGITQSPKYLFRKEGQNVTLSCEQNLNHDAMYWYRQDPGQGLRLIYYSQIVNDFQKGDIAEGYSVSREKKESFPLTVTSAQKNPTAFYLCASRAFARQGATEAFFGQGTRLTVV.

This clone was seen just once. The chain recombines TRBV7-8 with TRBJ2-7; TRBD1 matches 8 bases. Germline CDR1 is SGHVS and CDR2 is FQNEAQ. After removal of 2 bases from V and 3 bases from J, the junction contained 12 bases not matched to a gene. The CDR3 is 17 residues long. CDR3 sequence: CASSLSRGPARSYEQYF. In nucleotides, the CDR3 is TGTGCCAGCAGCTTATCCAGGGGGCCAGCACGGAGCTACGAGCAGTACTTC.

The chain recombines TRBV30 with TRBJ2-7; D unresolved. CDR3 length: 10 residues. Germline V CDR1 and CDR2: GTSNPN, SVGIG (reference sequence). The ends were cut back, 2 bases at V and 5 bases at J, with 4 bases in the middle. The CDR3 loop reads CAWSFDEQYF. CDR3 bases: TGTGCCTGGAGTTTCGACGAGCAGTACTTC.

This chain connects TRBV25-1 to TRBJ2-7; TRBD1 is a possible D gene (6 bases). This CDR3 region has 17 residues. CDR1 and CDR2 (germline): MGHDK, SYGVNS. V lost 1 base and J 0 bases, leaving 16 bases between the germline ends. CDR3 in DNA: TGTGCCAGCAGTGAATCTCGTCGGACAGAGAGCTCCTACGAGCAGTACTTC. Amino acids: CASSESRRTESSYEQYF.

The chain employs TRBV14 and TRBJ1-1, with D hard to call. The CDR3 sequence is 16 residues long. The V end was cut by 0 bases, the J end by 1 base, with 12 bases between. From germline, CDR1 is SGHDN and CDR2 FVKESK. The CDR3 reads CASSQDTGGRNTEAFF. In DNA form, the CDR3 reads TGTGCCAGCAGCCAAGATACGGGCGGGAGGAACACTGAAGCTTTCTTT.

V usage is TRBV29-1 and J usage is TRBJ1-1; 7 bases fit TRBD1. J lost 4 bases, V lost 7 bases, and 9 bases had no gene match. This CDR3 comprises 13 residues. In germline, CDR1 is SQVTM, CDR2 ANQGSEA. The CDR3: CSAFGQDPTEAFF. The CDR3 DNA is TGCAGCGCGTTCGGACAGGACCCCACTGAAGCTTTCTTT. Supplemented by reference TRBV29-1 and TRBJ1-1, the full variable domain reads SAVISQKPSRDICQRGTSLTIQCQVDSQVTMMFWYRQQPGQSLTLIATANQGSEATYESGFVIDKFPISRPNLTFSTLTVSNMSPEDSSIYLCSAFGQDPTEAFFGQGTRLTVV.

The CDR3 protein is CEPSGTGGARSPDTQYF. In DNA, the CDR3 is TGTGAGCCGTCCGGGACAGGGGGCGCACGGAGCCCAGATACGCAGTATTTT. This chain joins TRBV2 and TRBJ2-3; TRBD1 agrees at 12 bases. CDR1 and CDR2 from the germline V gene are SNHLY and FYNNEI. This CDR3 has 17 residues.

This chain connects TRBV4-2 to TRBJ1-3; 8 positions agree with TRBD1. The CDR3 has 15 residues. CDR1 is LGHNA and CDR2 is YNFKEQ in the germline V gene. V lost 4 bases and J lost 2; bases outside the gene matches: 4. CDR3 amino acids: CASSPDRDTGNTIYF. DNA of the CDR3: TGTGCCAGCAGCCCGGACAGGGACACTGGAAACACCATATATTTT.

The chain links TRBV4-1 to TRBJ2-7; TRBD1 matches at 11 bases. CDR3 size: 15 residues. The V segment lost 0 bases and the J segment 6 bases; nucleotides outside the gene matches: 4. Germline values: CDR1 MGHRA, CDR2 YSYEKL. The CDR3 spells CASSQDGTGGSEQYF. For the CDR3, the DNA is TGCGCCAGCAGCCAAGATGGGACAGGGGGATCCGAGCAGTACTTC.

The chain links TRBV29-1 to TRBJ2-5; 9 bases match TRBD1. The V and J ends lost 7 bases and 2 bases, in that order; junction bases with no gene match: 2. Germline lookup yields CDR1 SQVTM and CDR2 ANQGSEA. The CDR3 contains 12 residues. CDR3 in amino acids: CSGGTGQETQYF. For the CDR3, the DNA is TGCAGCGGCGGGACAGGGCAAGAGACCCAGTACTTC. The full variable domain, in which reference TRBV29-1 and TRBJ2-5 provide the parts outside the CDR3, is SAVISQKPSRDICQRGTSLTIQCQVDSQVTMMFWYRQQPGQSLTLIATANQGSEATYESGFVIDKFPISRPNLTFSTLTVSNMSPEDSSIYLCSGGTGQETQYFGPGTRLLVL.

The J gene is TRBJ1-5, the V gene TRBV29-1, with TRBD1 matching over 12 bases. Germline loops: CDR1 SQVTM, CDR2 ANQGSEA. This CDR3 contains 13 residues. J lost 6 bases, V lost 6 bases, and 3 bases had no gene match. For the CDR3, the DNA is TGCAGCGTGGGGACAGGGGGCGGTCAGCCCCAGCATTTT. Its protein is CSVGTGGGQPQHF.

The chain employs TRBV2 and TRBJ1-1, with D perhaps matching TRBD1 (5 bases). CDR3 length equals 16 residues. The germline V gene encodes CDR1 SNHLY and CDR2 FYNNEI. The V gene lost 11 bases and the J gene lost 0 bases, with 22 bases spanning the gap. The CDR3 DNA sequence: TGTGCCTCCCAACCGGGCCTCGGGGGGGTGAACACTGAAGCTTTCTTT. Translated, it gives CASQPGLGGVNTEAFF. Looking up the rest from reference TRBV2 and TRBJ1-1 gives the full variable domain: EPEVTQTPSHQVTQMGQEVILRCVPISNHLYFYWYRQILGQKVEFLVSFYNNEISEKSEIFDDQFSVERPDGSNFTLKIRSTKLEDSAMYFCASQPGLGGVNTEAFFGQGTRLTVV.

The genes are TRBV28 and TRBJ2-7; 9 bases match TRBD1. The CDR3 has 15 amino acids. In germline, CDR1 is MDHEN, CDR2 SYDVKM. Trimming at V came to 10 bases and at J to 0 bases, leaving 10 bases not matched to a gene. The CDR3 coding sequence is TGTGCCACAGACGGGACAGGGACCCTCTCCTACGAGCAGTACTTC. This translates into CATDGTGTLSYEQYF. The variable domain in full, completed from reference TRBV28 and TRBJ2-7, reads DVKVTQSSRYLVKRTGEKVFLECVQDMDHENMFWYRQDPGLGLRLIYFSYDVKMKEKGDIPEGYSVSREKKERFSLILESASTNQTSMYLCATDGTGTLSYEQYFGPGTRLTVT.

The V call is TRBV15, the J call TRBJ1-4; 7 bases align to TRBD1. This CDR3 spans 15 amino acids. V was pared by 1 base and J by 8 bases, with 7 bases of the junction left unmatched. Germline loops: CDR1 LNHNV, CDR2 YYDKDF (reference sequence). The CDR3 region has the DNA TGTGCCACCAGCAGAGGAGGGGGCCCACGAGAAAAACTGTTTTTT. It specifies CATSRGGGPREKLFF. The whole variable domain, remainder taken from reference TRBV15 and TRBJ1-4, is DAMVIQNPRYQVTQFGKPVTLSCSQTLNHNVMYWYQQKSSQAPKLLFHYYDKDFNNEADTPDNFQSRRPNTSFCFLDIRSPGLGDTAMYLCATSRGGGPREKLFFGSGTQLSVL.

This chain joins TRBV9 and TRBJ2-7, with TRBD1 matching 7 bases. V lost 8 bases and J lost 7; bases outside the gene matches: 9. Germline V lookup: CDR1 SGDLS, CDR2 YYNGEE. The CDR3 runs to 12 residues. CDR3 bases: TGTGCCAGTTCGACAGGGCTGGAAGAGCAGTACTTC. Translating gives CASSTGLEEQYF.

This sequence joins TRBV10-1 and TRBJ2-3; TRBD1 matches at 10 bases. Germline lookup yields CDR1 WNHNN and CDR2 SYGVQD (reference sequence). CDR3 size: 15 residues. The ends lost 4 bases at V and 2 bases at J; junction bases unmatched: 3. The CDR3 DNA is TGCGCCAGCAGTGCGGGACAGGGGCCCACAGATACGCAGTATTTT. It yields the protein CASSAGQGPTDTQYF.

CDR3 DNA: TGTGCCAGCAGCGTTGCAGGGGACATCACCTCCTACGAGCAGTACTTC. Its translation is CASSVAGDITSYEQYF. The chain uses TRBV9 and TRBJ2-7, with D tentatively TRBD1 (6 bases). CDR1 and CDR2 (germline): SGDLS, YYNGEE. Trimming took 2 bases from V and 0 from J, leaving 15 bases between them. The CDR3 runs to 16 residues.